This T cell receptor (beta chain) was sequenced during a study of beta chain features in type 1 diabetes. Germline trimming cut 5 bases from V and 6 bases from J; bases unmatched to any gene: 8. CDR1 and CDR2 from the germline V gene are MDHEN and SYDVKM. This CDR3 spans 15 amino acids. This clone was seen only a few times. Antigen: not known. Of the isolated RNA, all was reverse transcribed, and so the sequenced material was expressed TCRB transcripts. Repertoires were generated with immunoSEQ multiplex PCR, while TCRdb's copy carries only in-frame clones and drops some. The sample carries tens of thousands of clones, 55% to 75% recorded once. Whole-study findings and limits: The study found moderately but significantly shorter TCRB CDR3s in all four CD4+ subsets of Type 1 diabetes patients.

This chain uses TRBV28 with TRBJ2-1; 9 positions match TRBD1. Sequences were obtained from stem cell memory CD4+ T cells from blood. The sequence was collected from a woman aged 25 to 39 with type 1 diabetes. The DNA for the CDR3 is TGTGCCAGCAGTCCCCGGGGACAGGGTACCAATGAGCAGTTCTTC. It yields the protein CASSPRGQGTNEQFF.